This entry lists 21 T cell receptor beta chains sequenced from one sample in a study of blood T cell repertoires in COVID-19. Measured with immunoSEQ multiplex PCR; TCRdb has only the in-frame clones, and not every one. The data show some 100,000 clones, around 88% seen once. The specimen was peripheral blood. Every receptor here comes from a woman aged 70-85 years with acute or convalescent COVID-19.

CDR3 sequence (DNA): TGTGCCAGCAGTTTGTGGCAGGATAATGAAAAACTGTTTTTT. This translates into CASSLWQDNEKLFF. The chain uses TRBV28 and TRBJ1-4; D is uncertain. The V gene lost 3 bases and the J gene lost 4 bases, with 9 bases spanning the gap. Germline-derived CDR1 and CDR2 are MDHEN and SYDVKM. This CDR3 has 14 amino acids.

V is TRBV5-8 and J is TRBJ1-3; the D gene is possibly TRBD1 (5 bases). There are 15 residues in the CDR3. Germline CDR1 SGHTS, CDR2 YDEGEE. The V and J ends lost 0 bases and 0 bases respectively, with 7 bases between them. The CDR3 sequence is CASSLEGRSGNTIYF. The CDR3 DNA follows: TGTGCCAGCAGCTTGGAGGGGCGCTCTGGAAACACCATATATTTT.

The chain links TRBV27 to TRBJ1-1, with 7 bases identical to TRBD1. V shed 3 bases, J shed 4 bases, and the junction held 8 bases outside the gene matches. Germline values: CDR1 MNHEY, CDR2 SMNVEV (reference sequence). This CDR3 region has 15 residues. The CDR3, as DNA: TGTGCCAGCAGTTTTACAGGGGTTTCGGGCACTGAAGCTTTCTTT. This gives the protein CASSFTGVSGTEAFF.

The chain is built from TRBV30 and TRBJ2-1, with TRBD2 identical over 9 bases. This CDR3 contains 16 residues. J lost 4 bases, V lost 0 bases, and 7 bases had no gene match. The germline gives CDR1 GTSNPN, CDR2 SVGIG (reference sequence). The chain's CDR3 is CAWSVRRAGGYNEQFF. The DNA for the CDR3 is TGTGCCTGGAGTGTACGACGGGCGGGAGGGTACAATGAGCAGTTCTTC. Supplemented by reference TRBV30 and TRBJ2-1, the full variable domain reads SQTIHQWPATLVQPVGSPLSLECTVEGTSNPNLYWYRQAAGRGLQLLFYSVGIGQISSEVPQNLSASRPQDRQFILSSKKLLLSDSGFYLCAWSVRRAGGYNEQFFGPGTRLTVL.

V usage is TRBV14 and J usage is TRBJ1-1; TRBD1 matches at 7 bases. V lost 2 bases to trimming and J lost 1 base; unmatched junction nucleotides: 1. The CDR3 is 14 amino acids. Looked up from germline, CDR1 is SGHDN and CDR2 is FVKESK. CDR3 amino acids: CASSQRDRNTEAFF. The CDR3 nucleotides are TGTGCCAGCAGCCAAAGGGACAGGAACACTGAAGCTTTCTTT.

This clone was seen just once. CDR3 nucleotides: TGTGCCTGGACCAGAGGAAGCAACAAAAACATTCAGTACTTC. Amino acid sequence: CAWTRGSNKNIQYF. The rearrangement joins TRBV30 to TRBJ2-4, with no clear D. V lost 4 bases and J lost 3, with 13 bases in between. The germline V gene has CDR1 GTSNPN and CDR2 SVGIG (reference sequence). This CDR3 is 14 amino acids long.

V usage is TRBV4-1 and J usage is TRBJ1-3; D might be TRBD1 (5 bases). The CDR3 is 16 amino acids. The V end lost 1 base, the J end lost 0 bases, and 10 bases lay between the germline ends. Per the germline V gene, CDR1 is MGHRA and CDR2 is YSYEKL. Here the CDR3 reads CASSQGRVYSGNTIYF. The CDR3 DNA reads as TGCGCCAGCAGCCAAGGCAGGGTATACTCTGGAAACACCATATATTTT.

This clone was counted between two and nine times. The rearrangement links TRBV20-1 to TRBJ1-2; possibly TRBD1 for D (6 bases). Trimming left V 6 bases short and J 1 base short, with 12 bases between. Germline CDR1 reads DFQATT; CDR2 reads SNEGSKA (reference sequence). The CDR3 is 13 residues long. The CDR3: CSASRQDNYGYTF. The CDR3 DNA is TGCAGTGCAAGTAGACAGGATAACTATGGCTACACCTTC.

This clone appeared a single time. The J gene is TRBJ2-1, the V gene TRBV5-1; D gene uncertain. CDR1 and CDR2 from the germline V gene are SGHRS and YFSETQ. This CDR3 region has 13 residues. Trimming took 3 bases from V and 0 from J, leaving 4 bases between them. The CDR3 bases are TGCGCCAGCAGCTGGAGCTCCTACAATGAGCAGTTCTTC. Residues: CASSWSSYNEQFF.

Here the CDR3 reads CASRTSGQAAYEQYF. In DNA, the CDR3 is TGCGCCAGCAGGACATCAGGACAGGCAGCCTACGAGCAGTACTTC. V and J are TRBV5-1 and TRBJ2-7; the match to TRBD1 covers 7 bases. V was pared by 5 bases and J by 2 bases, with 10 bases of the junction left unmatched. Germline CDR1 and CDR2: SGHRS and YFSETQ. There are 15 residues in the CDR3. Together with reference TRBV5-1 and TRBJ2-7, the CDR3 gives the full variable domain: KAGVTQTPRYLIKTRGQQVTLSCSPISGHRSVSWYQQTPGQGLQFLFEYFSETQRNKGNFPGRFSGRQFSNSRSEMNVSTLELGDSALYLCASRTSGQAAYEQYFGPGTRLTVT.

CDR3 sequence: CASKTETYQETQYF. For the CDR3, the DNA is TGCGCCAGCAAGACAGAAACGTACCAAGAGACCCAGTACTTC. The V gene is TRBV5-1, the J gene TRBJ2-5, with D possibly being TRBD1 (5 bases). V was trimmed by 6 bases and J by 0 bases, leaving 12 bases between them. The CDR3 has 14 residues. Germline V gene lookup returns CDR1 SGHRS and CDR2 YFSETQ.

CDR3 coding DNA: TGTGCCAGCAGCGGGGACAGGGGAGGGGCTCAGCCCCAGCATTTT. This codes for CASSGDRGGAQPQHF. The chain is built from TRBV5-6 and TRBJ1-5; 10 bases are a match to TRBD1. The CDR3 has 15 residues. The junction had 7 bases not matched to a gene; V was cut back by 4 bases and J by 6 bases. From germline, CDR1 is SGHDT and CDR2 YYEEEE.

The chain has TRBV5-1 and TRBJ2-1, with 9 bases matching TRBD1. The CDR3 extends over 17 amino acids. Germline CDR1 is SGHRS and CDR2 is YFSETQ. The junction had 10 bases not matched to a gene; V was cut back by 3 bases and J by 3 bases. CDR3 region: CASSSGTGYSSYNEQFF. The CDR3 nucleotides read TGCGCCAGCAGCTCAGGGACAGGGTATTCAAGCTACAATGAGCAGTTCTTC.

V gene TRBV21-1 combines with J gene TRBJ1-2; the table's TRBD1 call for D was not verified on the DNA. TRBV21-1 is described as a pseudogene. The CDR3 consists of 15 residues. The CDR3 region has the DNA TGTGCCAGCAGCAAGACTGACAGGGTGGGTTATGGCTACACCTTC. The encoded protein is CASSKTDRVGYGYTF.

The V gene is TRBV2, the J gene TRBJ2-6; tentative D call: TRBD2 (7 bases). The germline V and J ends were trimmed by 6 bases and 2 bases, with 11 bases remaining between them. The germline CDR1 and CDR2 sequences are SNHLY and FYNNEI. The CDR3 spans 15 residues. CDR3 DNA: TGTGCCAGCAGCGGGGGGCTTCCTGGGGCCAACGTCCTGACTTTC. It is translated as CASSGGLPGANVLTF.

This rearrangement joins TRBV2 to TRBJ1-5, with D tentatively TRBD1 (5 bases). The V end lost 4 bases, the J end lost 3 bases, and 10 bases lay between the germline ends. CDR3 length equals 14 residues. Germline V gene data show CDR1 as SNHLY and CDR2 as FYNNEI. DNA for the CDR3: TGTGCCAGCAGTGCGACGGGGGTCAATCAGCCCCAGCATTTT. It specifies CASSATGVNQPQHF.

The chain carries TRBV7-3 and TRBJ1-1; D remains ambiguous. Trimming stripped 0 bases from V and 0 bases from J, with 8 bases between. The CDR3 has 15 residues. Germline lookup yields CDR1 SGHTA and CDR2 FQGTGA. The chain's CDR3 is CASSLTEKMNTEAFF. The CDR3 coding sequence is TGTGCCAGCAGCTTAACGGAGAAGATGAACACTGAAGCTTTCTTT.

Here the CDR3 reads CASRMIQGVSTEAFF. In DNA, the CDR3 is TGTGCCAGCAGAATGATACAGGGGGTTAGTACTGAAGCTTTCTTT. The chain couples TRBV2 to TRBJ1-1, with 8 bases matching TRBD1. J lost 5 bases, V lost 6 bases, and 11 bases had no gene match. Per the germline V gene, CDR1 is SNHLY and CDR2 is FYNNEI. This CDR3 has 15 amino acids.

V usage is TRBV28 and J usage is TRBJ1-1; D is uncertain. This CDR3 comprises 15 residues. The germline V and J ends were trimmed by 6 bases and 4 bases, with 18 bases remaining between them. CDR1 is MDHEN and CDR2 is SYDVKM in the germline V gene. DNA of the CDR3: TGTGCCAGCAGCCGCACTCGATCCCGTACCACTGAAGCTTTCTTT. Translation gives CASSRTRSRTTEAFF.

This chain links TRBV5-5 with TRBJ1-5; D is possibly TRBD1 (6 bases). Trimming removed 1 base from V and 2 bases from J, with 7 bases in between. This CDR3 is 14 amino acids long. In germline, CDR1 is SGHKS, CDR2 YYEKEE (reference sequence). DNA of the CDR3: TGTGCCAGCAGCTTGAAGGGGGGCAATCAGCCCCAGCATTTT. This sequence encodes CASSLKGGNQPQHF.

The J gene is TRBJ2-7, the V gene TRBV10-1; 8 nucleotides match TRBD2. Germline V CDR1 and CDR2: WNHNN, SYGVQD (reference sequence). Trimming removed 4 bases from V and 2 bases from J; junction bases left unmatched: 7. CDR3 length equals 15 residues. CDR3 DNA: TGCGCCAGCAGTGTTGGGCGGGGGGAAACCTACGAGCAGTACTTC. It encodes CASSVGRGETYEQYF.